This T cell receptor beta chain is from a study of blood T cell repertoires in COVID-19. Study-level information: Sample material is recorded as cDNA or gDNA derived from T cells, B-cell-depleted T cells, or PBMCs.

The CDR3 contains 14 residues. Germline CDR1 reads MNHEY; CDR2 reads SVGAGI. V lost 6 bases and J lost 7; bases outside the gene matches: 6. Here immunoSEQ multiplex PCR was the method, and the copy in TCRdb shows in-frame clones only, minus some. The table lists under 150,000 clones, approximately 80% of them singletons. The genes are TRBV6-5 and TRBJ1-4; 9 bases map to TRBD1. Sample: peripheral blood. This TCR came from a human donor in a cohort sampled during active COVID-19. The DNA for the CDR3 is TGTGCCAGCAGACAACAGGGGGCGGGTGAAAAACTGTTTTTT. It yields the protein CASRQQGAGEKLFF.